The 26 T cell receptor beta chains listed next were all sequenced from one sample in a study of early T cells in non-severe SARS-CoV-2 infection (dated by TCRdb to about 2021). The method was 5' RACE. Sequencing was performed on a NextSeq 500. Starting from the raw public reads, TCRdb applied fastp trimming at Q25, assembled clones with MiXCR and retained in-frame beta chains. Every entry covers one CDR3 protein and lists the most common genes and DNA from its rows. Recorded for this sample are about 84,000 distinct CDR3 sequences; about an eighth of them occurred a single time. The ten largest account for approximately 2.6% of the sample. Sequenced: whole blood. Receptors were obtained from an adult who was a healthcare worker with PCR-confirmed SARS-CoV-2 infection or an uninfected control (not recorded which).

The genes are TRBV7-2 and TRBJ1-3; no clear D. The V gene's germline CDR1 is SGHTA and CDR2 FQGNSA. This CDR3 spans 15 amino acids. V was clipped by 1 base and J by 0 bases, with 7 bases between them. The CDR3 nucleotides read TGTGCCAGCAGCTTAGGGCCGAGCTCTGGAAACACCATATATTTT. Protein sequence: CASSLGPSSGNTIYF.

This clonotype was seen only a few times. The chain employs TRBV9 and TRBJ2-1, with 7 bases fitting TRBD1. Germline V gene data show CDR1 as SGDLS and CDR2 as YYNGEE. The CDR3 runs to 14 residues. Germline trimming cut 3 bases from V and 3 bases from J; bases unmatched to any gene: 3. CDR3 coding DNA: TGTGCCAGCAGCGCGTGGGACAGCTACAATGAGCAGTTCTTC. It codes for CASSAWDSYNEQFF.

This clonotype showed up many times. The genes are TRBV12-3 or TRBV12-4 and TRBJ2-5; TRBD2 aligns across 10 bases. Trimming removed 6 bases from V and 4 bases from J; junction bases left unmatched: 5. The CDR3 runs to 14 residues. The CDR3 DNA follows: TGTGCCAGCAGCCCCAGCGGGGGGGCAGAGACCCAGTACTTC. This translates into CASSPSGGAETQYF.

At least ten counts were recorded for this clonotype. The V and J genes are TRBV28 and TRBJ2-1; a possible D gene is TRBD1 (5 bases). Germline values: CDR1 MDHEN, CDR2 SYDVKM. V lost 5 bases and J 9 bases, leaving 17 bases between the germline ends. CDR3 length: 14 residues. CDR3 protein: CASSRAGPSGEQFF. Here the CDR3 DNA reads TGTGCCAGCAGTCGGGCAGGGCCATCGGGTGAGCAGTTCTTC. The complete variable domain, with remaining parts taken from reference TRBV28 and TRBJ2-1, reads DVKVTQSSRYLVKRTGEKVFLECVQDMDHENMFWYRQDPGLGLRLIYFSYDVKMKEKGDIPEGYSVSREKKERFSLILESASTNQTSMYLCASSRAGPSGEQFFGPGTRLTVL.

This clonotype was recorded at least ten times. The rearrangement uses TRBV29-1 and TRBJ2-1; 11 positions agree with TRBD2. The V gene end was trimmed by 2 bases and the J gene end by 6 bases; junction bases not matched to a gene: 6. Germline V gives CDR1 SQVTM, CDR2 ANQGSEA. The CDR3 is 15 residues long. In nucleotides, the CDR3 is TGCAGCGTTGAACTCACCACTAGCGGGAGCAATGAGCAGTTCTTC. It is translated as CSVELTTSGSNEQFF.

The rearrangement links TRBV6-2 or TRBV6-3 to TRBJ1-5; possibly TRBD1 for D (5 bases). Germline assignment: CDR1 MNHEY and CDR2 SVGEGT. The CDR3 is 15 residues long. Trimming pared 6 bases from V and 6 bases from J, leaving 18 bases between. The CDR3 region is CASSRTPPGPQPQHF. The CDR3 region has the DNA TGTGCCAGCAGCAGGACCCCGCCGGGGCCTCAGCCCCAGCATTTT.

This clonotype was recorded at least ten times. The V gene is TRBV7-2, the J gene TRBJ2-3, with 8 bases fitting TRBD2. CDR1 is SGHTA, CDR2 FQGNSA, per germline. J lost 4 bases, V lost 5 bases, and 14 bases had no gene match. The CDR3 length is 17 residues. CDR3 coding DNA: TGTGCCAGCAGCCCGGGGGGAACGGGAGGGTTGGCAGATACGCAGTATTTT. Protein sequence: CASSPGGTGGLADTQYF.

In its sample, this clonotype was seen a few times. CDR3 coding DNA: TGCAGTGCTAGAGATCCCAGGCGGCAGGGGTTTAGCAATCAGCCCCAGCATTTT. Translated, it gives CSARDPRRQGFSNQPQHF. The chain combines TRBV20-1 with TRBJ1-5, with TRBD1 as a possible D gene (6 bases). V was pared by 0 bases and J by 0 bases, with 18 bases between. The CDR3 length is 18 residues. Germline CDR1 is DFQATT and CDR2 is SNEGSKA (reference sequence).

This clonotype was seen only a few times. The junction differs from germline at one of its ends, possibly a read error. This chain links TRBV29-1 with TRBJ2-7; 7 bases map to TRBD2. CDR1 and CDR2 from the germline V gene are SQVTM and ANQGSEA. The CDR3 is 11 residues long. Here the CDR3 DNA reads TGCAGCGTTGAAGAACCGGGACTATCCTTGTTC. This encodes CSVEEPGLSLF.

The chain joins TRBV7-9 to TRBJ2-7, with 9 bases identical to TRBD2. Germline V gene data show CDR1 as SEHNR and CDR2 as FQNEAQ (reference sequence). V shed 1 base, J shed 4 bases, and the junction held 5 bases outside the gene matches. The CDR3 has 15 residues. CDR3 nucleotides: TGTGCCAGCAGCTTAGAGAGCGGGAGGTATTACGAGCAGTACTTC. It yields the protein CASSLESGRYYEQYF.

In this sample, this clonotype turned up many times. CDR3 in amino acids: CASRLAGPSSGGELFF. In nucleotides, the CDR3 is TGTGCCAGCAGACTAGCGGGGCCCTCGAGTGGCGGGGAGCTGTTTTTT. The V gene is TRBV6-1, the J gene TRBJ2-2, with 10 bases matching TRBD2. This CDR3 contains 16 residues. V lost 6 bases, J lost 7 bases, and 11 bases stayed unmatched. CDR1 and CDR2 (germline): MNHNS, SASEGT.

The chain uses TRBV19 and TRBJ2-1; a possible D gene is TRBD1 (5 bases). CDR3 size: 15 residues. V gave up 3 bases and J gave up 9 bases, with 18 bases separating them. The germline V gene has CDR1 LNHDA and CDR2 SQIVND (reference sequence). Here the CDR3 reads CASSIGARVSGEQFF. CDR3 nucleotides: TGTGCCAGTAGTATTGGGGCTCGCGTTAGTGGTGAGCAGTTCTTC.

This clonotype was counted ten times or more. The rearrangement links TRBV19 to TRBJ1-4; D unclear. This CDR3 has 14 residues. The V end was cut by 2 bases, the J end by 5 bases, with 9 bases between. Germline values: CDR1 LNHDA, CDR2 SQIVND (reference sequence). In DNA form, the CDR3 reads TGTGCCAGTAGTATATTCCTCACCAATGAAAAACTGTTTTTT. It translates to CASSIFLTNEKLFF.

The chain recombines TRBV7-2 with TRBJ2-5, with no clear D. The CDR3 totals 11 residues. Trimming cost V 7 bases and J 10 bases, with 13 bases left between them. Germline V CDR1 and CDR2: SGHTA, FQGNSA. CDR3 in amino acids: CASTSNFDQYF. Written as DNA, the CDR3 is TGTGCCAGCACCTCGAACTTCGACCAGTACTTC.

This clonotype has at least ten counts. The genes are TRBV29-1 and TRBJ2-3; D may correspond to TRBD1 or TRBD2 (5 bases each). Trimming took 4 bases from V and 6 from J, leaving 8 bases between them. Germline-derived CDR1 and CDR2 are SQVTM and ANQGSEA. The CDR3 spans 11 residues. The CDR3 is CSVVWGDTQYF. The CDR3 coding sequence is TGCAGCGTTGTATGGGGGGATACGCAGTATTTT.

This clonotype was counted ten times or more. This chain connects TRBV5-4 to TRBJ1-2; no definite D call. Trimming shortened V by 2 bases and J by 8 bases, and 19 bases separated the two germline ends. CDR3 length: 15 amino acids. Germline V lookup: CDR1 SGHNT, CDR2 YYREEE (reference sequence). In DNA form, the CDR3 reads TGTGCCAGCAGCTTCCCCGGCAGGATGCTTGCGGGCTACACCTTC. Translating it yields CASSFPGRMLAGYTF.

This clonotype was counted at least ten times. The chain joins TRBV30 to TRBJ1-1; TRBD1 might be the D (5 bases). The germline gives CDR1 GTSNPN, CDR2 SVGIG (reference sequence). V lost 3 bases and J 0 bases, leaving 14 bases between the germline ends. The CDR3 runs 15 residues. The CDR3 here is CAWSGTRSLNTEAFF. In DNA form, the CDR3 reads TGTGCCTGGAGCGGGACCCGCTCCCTGAACACTGAAGCTTTCTTT.

Only a few counts were recorded for this clonotype. The V call is TRBV18, the J call TRBJ2-5, with D possibly matching TRBD2 (6 bases). There are 17 residues in the CDR3. Deletions cut 6 bases from V and 1 base from J, with 21 bases between. Germline V gives CDR1 KGHSH, CDR2 LQKENI. CDR3 sequence: CASSSIPSRDFQETQYF. The CDR3 DNA is TGTGCCAGCTCCTCGATTCCCTCCCGGGACTTCCAAGAGACCCAGTACTTC.

This clonotype was counted only a few times. This chain joins TRBV2 and TRBJ2-5, with D possibly matching TRBD1 (7 bases). Germline loops: CDR1 SNHLY, CDR2 FYNNEI. Between the trimmed V and J ends, which lost 6 bases and 4 bases, there was a span of 24 bases. This CDR3 is 17 amino acids long. Here the CDR3 DNA reads TGTGCCAGCAGCGTGCTACTCCCGGGGCAGGGGGGAGAGACCCAGTACTTC. Amino acid sequence: CASSVLLPGQGGETQYF.

This clonotype was recorded a few times. V and J are TRBV7-9 and TRBJ1-3, with 9 bases fitting TRBD1. The CDR3 runs 16 residues. CDR1 is SEHNR and CDR2 is FQNEAQ in the germline V gene (reference sequence). V was clipped by 0 bases and J by 2 bases; unmatched bases: 2. CDR3 residues: CASSLAGTGTGNTIYF. In nucleotides, the CDR3 is TGTGCCAGCAGCTTAGCCGGGACAGGGACTGGAAACACCATATATTTT.

This clonotype occurred many times. The genes are TRBV5-4 and TRBJ2-1, with 9 positions matching TRBD2. The CDR3 spans 15 residues. The ends lost 4 bases at V and 5 bases at J; junction bases unmatched: 7. In germline, CDR1 is SGHNT, CDR2 YYREEE (reference sequence). The chain's CDR3 is CASSTGLAGNNEQFF. The DNA for the CDR3 is TGTGCCAGCAGCACTGGGCTAGCGGGAAACAATGAGCAGTTCTTC.

This clonotype occurred many times. The V call is TRBV9, the J call TRBJ2-5, with 9 bases fitting TRBD2. Germline V lookup: CDR1 SGDLS, CDR2 YYNGEE. V lost 0 bases, J lost 1 base, and 4 bases stayed unmatched. This CDR3 contains 16 residues. For the CDR3, the DNA is TGTGCCAGCAGCGTAGGACTAGCGGTCTCCCAAGAGACCCAGTACTTC. Its protein is CASSVGLAVSQETQYF.

This sequence joins TRBV20-1 and TRBJ2-1; the match to TRBD2 covers 12 bases. V gave up 8 bases and J gave up 7 bases; unmatched junction bases: 12. This CDR3 contains 15 residues. Germline V gene lookup returns CDR1 DFQATT and CDR2 SNEGSKA (reference sequence). The CDR3 DNA follows: TGCAGTTGCCTTTCTACTAGCGGGGGGCGGAATGAGCAGTTCTTC. Protein sequence: CSCLSTSGGRNEQFF.

This clonotype was seen repeatedly, ten times or more. The chain is built from TRBV20-1 and TRBJ2-1, with TRBD2 matching over 11 bases. Looked up from germline, CDR1 is DFQATT and CDR2 is SNEGSKA (reference sequence). V lost 2 bases and J lost 6; bases outside the gene matches: 0. The CDR3 is 13 residues long. The CDR3 region is CSARLAGGNEQFF. CDR3 coding DNA: TGCAGTGCTAGACTAGCGGGAGGCAATGAGCAGTTCTTC.

This CDR3 reads CSARDQIRQGPSNEQFF. CDR3 in DNA: TGCAGTGCTAGAGATCAAATAAGACAGGGTCCTTCCAATGAGCAGTTCTTC. The chain couples TRBV20-1 to TRBJ2-1, with 7 positions matching TRBD1. The CDR3 is made up of 17 amino acids. The ends lost 0 bases at V and 6 bases at J; junction bases unmatched: 14. CDR1 is DFQATT, CDR2 SNEGSKA, per germline (reference sequence).

This clonotype was found a few times. The genes are TRBV14 and TRBJ2-7, with 9 bases aligning to TRBD1. CDR1 and CDR2 from the germline V gene are SGHDN and FVKESK. Trimming cost V 5 bases and J 6 bases; bases outside gene matches: 5. This CDR3 is 13 amino acids long. This CDR3 is CASSSTGGAEQYF. For the CDR3, the DNA is TGTGCCAGCAGCTCAACAGGGGGCGCCGAGCAGTACTTC.